These 5 T cell receptor beta chains were all obtained from the same sample, sequenced in a study of cytomegalovirus exposure and HLA in healthy donors. The PCR had 60 Vbeta and 13 Jbeta primers. The method was immunoSEQ multiplex PCR; TCRdb's version includes in-frame clones alone and lacks a portion of them. Here the sample spans approximately 170,000 clones, around 75% being singletons. Material: PBMCs. The receptors were sampled from a man aged 18-30 years in good health and CMV-seropositive.

This clone has a single count. The chain is built from TRBV27 and TRBJ2-2; 7 bases are a match to TRBD2. The CDR3 is 15 residues long. V shed 2 bases, J shed 3 bases, and the junction held 3 bases outside the gene matches. CDR1 MNHEY and CDR2 SMNVEV come from the germline V gene (reference sequence). The CDR3 loop reads CASSLGGRDTGELFF. For the CDR3, the DNA is TGTGCCAGCAGTTTAGGAGGGAGGGACACCGGGGAGCTGTTTTTT.

This chain joins TRBV10-3 and TRBJ1-1; 11 nucleotides align to TRBD1. The J segment lost 4 bases and the V segment lost 10 bases, leaving 8 bases of the junction unmatched. Germline assignment: CDR1 ENHRY and CDR2 SYGVKD. The CDR3 totals 14 residues. CDR3 amino acids: CASTGQGAGTEAFF. CDR3 coding DNA: TGTGCCAGTACTGGACAGGGGGCGGGCACTGAAGCTTTCTTT.

This CDR3 is CASRGGGTGDQPQHF. The CDR3 region has the DNA TGTGCCAGCAGGGGAGGCGGGACAGGGGATCAGCCCCAGCATTTT. The rearrangement links TRBV2 to TRBJ1-5, with 10 bases that match TRBD1. V trimming: 6 bases; J trimming: 5 bases; junction bases outside the gene matches: 7. The germline V gene encodes CDR1 SNHLY and CDR2 FYNNEI. The CDR3 runs to 15 residues.

The chain couples TRBV27 to TRBJ2-2; 8 nucleotides align to TRBD2. The CDR3 has 15 amino acids. Germline CDR1 reads MNHEY; CDR2 reads SMNVEV (reference sequence). The trim removed 3 bases at V and 6 bases at J, leaving 6 bases unmatched. In DNA, the CDR3 is TGTGCCAGCAGTTTGTCTGGCGGGGGGTCCGGGGAGCTGTTTTTT. Encoded protein: CASSLSGGGSGELFF.

V and J are TRBV5-1 and TRBJ2-5; TRBD2 might be the D (6 bases). In germline, CDR1 is SGHRS, CDR2 YFSETQ. The CDR3 sequence is 14 residues long. V was pared by 6 bases and J by 5 bases, with 17 bases between. The CDR3 DNA is TGCGCCAGCACCGAAATCGGAGGGGTGGAGACCCAGTACTTC. It translates to CASTEIGGVETQYF.